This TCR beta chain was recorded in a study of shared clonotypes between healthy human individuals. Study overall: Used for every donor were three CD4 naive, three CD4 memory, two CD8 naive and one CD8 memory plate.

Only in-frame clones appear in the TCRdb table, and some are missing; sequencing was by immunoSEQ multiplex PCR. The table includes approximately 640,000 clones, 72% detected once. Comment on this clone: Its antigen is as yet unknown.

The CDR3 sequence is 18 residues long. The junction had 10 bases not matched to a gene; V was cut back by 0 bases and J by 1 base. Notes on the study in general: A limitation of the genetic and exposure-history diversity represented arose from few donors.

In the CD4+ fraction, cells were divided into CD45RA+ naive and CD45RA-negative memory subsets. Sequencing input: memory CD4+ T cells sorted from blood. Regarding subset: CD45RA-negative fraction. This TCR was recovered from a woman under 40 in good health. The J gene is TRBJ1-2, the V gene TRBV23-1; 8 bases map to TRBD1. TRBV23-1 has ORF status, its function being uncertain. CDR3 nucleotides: TGCGCCAGCAGTCAATCGACCGCTCAGGGGGCAGTTAACTATGGCTACACCTTC. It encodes CASSQSTAQGAVNYGYTF.